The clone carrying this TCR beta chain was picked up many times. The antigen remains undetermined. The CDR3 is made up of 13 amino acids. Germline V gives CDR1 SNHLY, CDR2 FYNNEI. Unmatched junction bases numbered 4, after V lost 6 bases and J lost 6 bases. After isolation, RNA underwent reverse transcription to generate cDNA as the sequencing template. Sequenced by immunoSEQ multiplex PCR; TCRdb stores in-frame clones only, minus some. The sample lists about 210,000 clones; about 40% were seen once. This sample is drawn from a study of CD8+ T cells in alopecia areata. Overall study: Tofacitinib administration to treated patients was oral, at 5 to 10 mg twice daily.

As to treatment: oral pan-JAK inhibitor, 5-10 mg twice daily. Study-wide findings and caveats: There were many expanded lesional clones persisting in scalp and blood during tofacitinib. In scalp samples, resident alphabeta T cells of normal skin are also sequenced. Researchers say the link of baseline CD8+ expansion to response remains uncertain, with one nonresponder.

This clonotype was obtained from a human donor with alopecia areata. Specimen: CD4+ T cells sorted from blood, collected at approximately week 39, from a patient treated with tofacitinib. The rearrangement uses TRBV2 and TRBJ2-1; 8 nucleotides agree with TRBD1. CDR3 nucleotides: TGTGCCAGCAGCCTCGGGACAGGCAATGAGCAGTTCTTC. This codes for CASSLGTGNEQFF.